The present T cell receptor (beta chain) was sequenced within a study of blood T cell repertoires in COVID-19. Data came from immunoSEQ multiplex PCR; TCRdb stores just in-frame clones and leaves some out. The sample holds 300,000 to 450,000 clones; approximately 88% are singletons and the top ten take approximately 3%. This clone was observed once. Sequenced input: peripheral blood. The sequence was obtained from a woman in her twenties or thirties with COVID-19, enrolled during active disease.

CDR3 in amino acids: CATGQSSNQPQHF. CDR3 nucleotide sequence: TGTGCCACTGGACAGTCTAGCAATCAGCCCCAGCATTTT. The chain couples TRBV10-3 to TRBJ1-5, with D maybe TRBD1 (6 bases). The V gene's germline CDR1 is ENHRY and CDR2 SYGVKD. This CDR3 region has 13 residues. V was clipped by 10 bases and J by 0 bases, with 10 bases between them.